A selection of T cell receptor beta chains follows, all from one sample in a study of T cells in Graves' hyperthyroidism and ophthalmopathy. MiXCR, applied by TCRdb to the multiplex PCR reads, yields one record per CDR3 protein. Of roughly 300,000 distinct CDR3 sequences in the sample, approximately 14% were seen once. Sample: blood. These receptors came from a woman aged 25 to 39 with Graves' hyperthyroidism. The CDR3 runs from the conserved cysteine through the conserved F or W. D genes are given only for firm matches. Size is stated for part of the rows, as once, few or many counts, or as a class when the clone is expanded.

TRBJ2-7 | - | - | TRBV2 | CASSGYAGNYEQYF | TGTGCCAGCAGTGGGTATGCGGGAAACTACGAGCAGTACTTC
TRBJ1-4 | many | - | TRBV2 | CASRAGPRNEKLFF | TGTGCCAGCAGGGCCGGTCCTAGAAATGAAAAACTGTTTTTT
TRBJ2-7 | - | TRBD2 | TRBV6-1 | CASSGSGGYEQYF | TGTGCCAGCAGTGGATCGGGGGGGTACGAGCAGTACTTC
TRBJ2-2 | - | TRBD2 | TRBV7-9 | CASSPSGEGKDTGELFF | TGTGCCAGCAGCCCATCGGGGGAGGGGAAGGACACCGGGGAGCTGTTTTTT
TRBJ1-6 | few | TRBD1 | TRBV3-1 | CASSPRDRASPLHF | TGTGCCAGCAGCCCCCGGGACAGGGCGTCACCCCTCCACTTT
TRBJ2-1 | many | TRBD2 | TRBV11-3 | CASSLTLSGSNEQFF | TGTGCCAGCAGCTTAACCCTTAGCGGGAGCAATGAGCAGTTCTTC
TRBJ1-2 | many | - | TRBV28 | CASSAGSAAYAGYTF | TGTGCCAGCAGTGCAGGCTCTGCCGCCTATGCCGGCTACACCTTC
TRBJ2-7 | - | TRBD1 | TRBV5-8 | CASTQGAVDEQYF | TGTGCCAGCACCCAGGGGGCCGTCGACGAGCAGTACTTC
TRBJ1-2 | many | - | TRBV6-2/TRBV6-3 | CASSYDRLYGYTF | TGTGCCAGCAGTTACGACAGACTCTATGGCTACACCTTC
TRBJ2-3 | many | - | TRBV6-1 | CASSASSGTPTDTQYF | TGTGCCAGCAGTGCTTCATCCGGGACCCCGACAGATACGCAGTATTTT
TRBJ2-1 | few | - | TRBV5-6 | CASSFPHLPIHEQFF | TGTGCCAGCAGCTTTCCCCACCTTCCGATCCATGAGCAGTTCTTC
TRBJ2-1 | many | - | TRBV2 | CASSGRDQFF | TGTGCCAGCAGTGGGAGGGACCAGTTCTTC
TRBJ2-7 | few | TRBD2 | TRBV20-1 | CSARAYTSGRDVYEQYF | TGCAGTGCTAGAGCCTACACTAGCGGGAGAGATGTCTACGAGCAGTACTTC
TRBJ2-2 | - | TRBD2 | TRBV20-1 | CSARTSAPNTGELFF | TGCAGTGCTAGGACTAGCGCACCGAACACCGGGGAGCTGTTTTTT
TRBJ2-2 | - | TRBD1 | TRBV12-3/TRBV12-4 | CASSPTGPRNTGELFF | TGTGCCAGCAGTCCGACAGGGCCAAGGAACACCGGGGAGCTGTTTTTT
TRBJ2-7 | - | - | TRBV29-1 | CSVGPVENREQYF | TGCAGCGTTGGACCCGTTGAGAACCGGGAGCAGTACTTC
TRBJ2-7 | many | - | TRBV29-1 | CSVVEQTYEQYF | TGCAGCGTTGTGGAACAGACCTACGAGCAGTACTTC
TRBJ1-4 | - | - | TRBV30 | CAWRTGSEKLFF | TGTGCCTGGAGAACAGGGAGTGAAAAACTGTTTTTT
TRBJ2-2 | many | - | TRBV12-3/TRBV12-4 | CASNERAAGELFF | TGTGCCAGCAACGAAAGGGCCGCCGGGGAGCTGTTTTTT
TRBJ2-7 | few | - | TRBV4-1 | CASSQGGKQYF | TGCGCCAGCAGCCAAGGAGGAAAGCAGTACTTC
TRBJ1-2 | - | - | TRBV30 | CAWSQAMEGYTF | TGTGCCTGGAGTCAGGCCATGGAGGGCTACACCTTC
TRBJ2-1 | - | TRBD2 | TRBV19 | CASSIDGTSGSNEQFF | TGTGCCAGTAGTATAGATGGCACTAGCGGGAGTAATGAGCAGTTCTTC
TRBJ2-7 | - | - | TRBV20-1 | CSARLLAGQYF | TGCAGTGCTAGATTATTAGCTGGGCAGTACTTC
TRBJ2-5 | many | TRBD2 | TRBV6-1 | CASSYYAGGSQETQYF | TGTGCCAGCAGTTATTATGCGGGGGGGTCCCAAGAGACCCAGTACTTC
TRBJ2-7 | many | TRBD2 | TRBV7-2 | CASSLVPSGSNEQYF | TGTGCCAGCAGCTTGGTTCCTAGCGGGAGTAACGAGCAGTACTTC
TRBJ2-7 | - | - | TRBV9 | CASSVGGDHSYEQYF | TGTGCCAGCAGCGTAGGAGGGGACCACTCCTACGAGCAGTACTTC
TRBJ2-1 | - | TRBD2 | TRBV10-1 | CASSFGGTSGSYNEQFF | TGCGCCAGCAGTTTTGGGGGGACTAGCGGGTCCTACAATGAGCAGTTCTTC
TRBJ2-7 | many | TRBD2 | TRBV5-1 | CASSRSGGAGAFYEQYF | TGCGCCAGCAGCCGTAGCGGAGGTGCGGGAGCATTCTACGAGCAGTACTTC
TRBJ2-1 | - | - | TRBV3-1 | CASAVSRAMDEQFF | TGTGCCAGCGCGGTCTCCCGGGCCATGGATGAGCAGTTCTTC
TRBJ2-3 | few | TRBD1 | TRBV10-2 | CASSEVLGQGKDTQYF | TGCGCCAGCAGTGAAGTTCTGGGACAGGGGAAAGATACGCAGTATTTT
TRBJ2-1 | few | TRBD2 | TRBV19 | CASIPVAGVNNEQFF | TGTGCCAGTATACCGGTAGCGGGAGTAAACAATGAGCAGTTCTTC
TRBJ2-7 | many | - | TRBV7-8 | CASSETEGVNEQYF | TGTGCCAGCAGTGAAACCGAAGGAGTAAACGAGCAGTACTTC
TRBJ2-7 | many | TRBD2 | TRBV28 | CASRNPSGIYEQYF | TGTGCCAGCAGAAACCCTAGCGGGATATACGAGCAGTACTTC
TRBJ2-2 | few | - | TRBV5-1 | CASSLFSVGSLGRELFF | TGCGCCAGCAGCTTGTTTAGTGTGGGATCCCTCGGTCGGGAGCTGTTTTTT
TRBJ2-7 | many | - | TRBV12-3/TRBV12-4 | CASRSGTQGYEQYF | TGTGCCAGCAGGTCCGGGACACAAGGATACGAGCAGTACTTC
TRBJ1-2 | many | - | TRBV28 | CASSPLMYGYTF | TGTGCCAGCAGTCCACTGATGTATGGCTACACCTTC
TRBJ2-5 | many | - | TRBV11-2 | CASNRREWGTQYF | TGTGCCAGCAACAGGAGGGAATGGGGGACCCAGTACTTC
TRBJ1-2 | - | TRBD1 | TRBV7-9 | CASSLLGGGQDDGYTF | TGTGCCAGCAGCTTGTTGGGAGGTGGACAGGACGATGGCTACACCTTC
TRBJ2-1 | many | TRBD2 | TRBV20-1 | CSASDNLGPSGRFYNEQFF | TGCAGTGCTAGCGACAACCTGGGGCCTAGCGGGAGGTTTTACAATGAGCAGTTCTTC
TRBJ2-7 | many | - | TRBV12-3/TRBV12-4 | CASSLGGTSEQYF | TGTGCCAGCAGTCTAGGGGGGACTTCGGAGCAGTACTTC
TRBJ2-5 | - | TRBD1 | TRBV19 | CASMGTGIIGETQYF | TGTGCCAGTATGGGGACAGGGATTATCGGAGAGACCCAGTACTTC
TRBJ1-1 | many | - | TRBV5-1 | CASSFGSGRPEAFF | TGCGCCAGCAGCTTCGGGTCGGGGAGACCTGAAGCTTTCTTT
TRBJ2-7 | many | TRBD1 | TRBV12-3/TRBV12-4 | CASSYGRDRGLYEQYF | TGTGCCAGCAGTTACGGCCGGGACAGGGGGCTCTACGAGCAGTACTTC
TRBJ2-2 | few | TRBD2 | TRBV28 | CASSTPGLAGAFGELFF | TGTGCCAGCAGTACTCCGGGACTAGCGGGAGCCTTCGGGGAGCTGTTTTTT
TRBJ1-4 | many | - | TRBV28 | CASSPRTSELLYEKLFF | TGTGCCAGCAGTCCAAGAACCTCTGAACTTCTATATGAAAAACTGTTTTTT
TRBJ2-1 | - | - | TRBV10-3 | CASRPETSLYNEQFF | TGTGCCAGCCGGCCTGAAACAAGCCTCTACAATGAGCAGTTCTTC
TRBJ2-7 | few | - | TRBV20-1 | CSASIYEQYF | TGCAGTGCTAGCATCTACGAGCAGTACTTC
TRBJ2-5 | few | TRBD2 | TRBV18 | CASSQTSAQETQYF | TGTGCCAGCTCCCAAACTAGCGCCCAAGAGACCCAGTACTTC
TRBJ1-1 | many | - | TRBV7-9 | CASSLGSGRGTEAFF | TGTGCCAGCAGCTTAGGATCGGGGAGAGGCACTGAAGCTTTCTTT
TRBJ1-4 | - | - | TRBV5-1 | CASSLAASGTLSEKLFF | TGCGCCAGCAGCTTAGCCGCCTCCGGGACATTGAGTGAAAAACTGTTTTTT
TRBJ2-5 | - | - | TRBV6-1 | CASLHEVGSRETQYF | TGTGCCAGCCTTCATGAAGTAGGCAGCCGGGAGACCCAGTACTTC
TRBJ2-7 | many | - | TRBV7-8 | CASSVIGSQRTYEQYF | TGTGCCAGCAGCGTCATCGGGTCGCAGCGCACCTACGAGCAGTACTTC